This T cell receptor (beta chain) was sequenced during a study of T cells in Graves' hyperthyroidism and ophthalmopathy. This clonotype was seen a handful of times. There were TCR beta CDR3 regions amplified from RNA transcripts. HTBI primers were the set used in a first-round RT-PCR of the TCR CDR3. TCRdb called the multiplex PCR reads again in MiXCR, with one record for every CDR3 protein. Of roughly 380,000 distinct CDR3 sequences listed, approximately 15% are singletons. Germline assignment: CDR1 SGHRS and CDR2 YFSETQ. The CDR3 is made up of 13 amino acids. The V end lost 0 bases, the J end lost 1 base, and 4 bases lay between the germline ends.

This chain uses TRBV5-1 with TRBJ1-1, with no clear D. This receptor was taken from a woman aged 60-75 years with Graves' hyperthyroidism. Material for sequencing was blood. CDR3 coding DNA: TGCGCCAGCAGCTTGGTCAAGAACACTGAAGCTTTCTTT. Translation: CASSLVKNTEAFF.